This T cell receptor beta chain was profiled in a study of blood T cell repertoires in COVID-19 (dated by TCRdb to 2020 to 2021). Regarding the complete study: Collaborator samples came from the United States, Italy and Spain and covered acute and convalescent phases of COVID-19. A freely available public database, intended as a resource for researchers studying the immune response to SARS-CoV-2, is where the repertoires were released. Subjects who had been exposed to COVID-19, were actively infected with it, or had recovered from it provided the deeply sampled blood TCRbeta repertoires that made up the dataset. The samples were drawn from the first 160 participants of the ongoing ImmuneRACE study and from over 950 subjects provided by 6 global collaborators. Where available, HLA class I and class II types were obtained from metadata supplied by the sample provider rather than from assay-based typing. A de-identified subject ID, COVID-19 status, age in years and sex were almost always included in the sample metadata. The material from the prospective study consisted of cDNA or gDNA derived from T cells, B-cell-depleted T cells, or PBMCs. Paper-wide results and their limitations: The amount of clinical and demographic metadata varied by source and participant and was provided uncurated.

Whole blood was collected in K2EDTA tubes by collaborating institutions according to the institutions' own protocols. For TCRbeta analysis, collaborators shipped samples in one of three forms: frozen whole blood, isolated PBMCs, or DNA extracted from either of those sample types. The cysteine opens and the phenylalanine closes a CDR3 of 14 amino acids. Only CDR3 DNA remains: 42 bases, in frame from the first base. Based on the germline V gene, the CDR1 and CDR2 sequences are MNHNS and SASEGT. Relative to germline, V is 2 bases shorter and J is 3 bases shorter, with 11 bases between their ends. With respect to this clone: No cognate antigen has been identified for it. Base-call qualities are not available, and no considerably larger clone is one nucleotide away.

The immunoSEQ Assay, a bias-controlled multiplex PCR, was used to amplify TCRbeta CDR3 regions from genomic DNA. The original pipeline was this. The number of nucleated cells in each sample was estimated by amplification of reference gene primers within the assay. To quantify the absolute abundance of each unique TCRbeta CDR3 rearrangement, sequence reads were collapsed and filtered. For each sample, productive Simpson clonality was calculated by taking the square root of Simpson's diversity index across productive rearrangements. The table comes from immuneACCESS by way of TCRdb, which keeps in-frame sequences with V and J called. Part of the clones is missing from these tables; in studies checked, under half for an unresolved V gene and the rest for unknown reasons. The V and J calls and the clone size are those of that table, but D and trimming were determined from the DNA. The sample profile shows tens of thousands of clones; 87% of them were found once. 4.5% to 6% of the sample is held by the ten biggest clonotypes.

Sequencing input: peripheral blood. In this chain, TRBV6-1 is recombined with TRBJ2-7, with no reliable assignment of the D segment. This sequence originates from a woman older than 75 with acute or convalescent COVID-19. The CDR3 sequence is CASSEQQTGYEQYF. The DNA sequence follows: TGTGCCAGCAGTGAACAGCAAACGGGCTACGAGCAGTACTTC.